This T cell receptor beta chain was recovered during a study of identical twins. Points from the study as a whole: Monozygotic twin pairs showed more out-of-frame TCR alpha sharing than models estimated. The study found excess low generation probability among twin-shared out-of-frame alpha sequences.

Template switching added a universal primer binding site, and final cDNA carried unique molecular identifiers. TCRdb itself ran the 5' RACE reads through MiXCR, one entry per CDR3 protein. The sample contains some 500,000 distinct CDR3 sequences, 9.5% to 10% of which appear only once. This clonotype has only a few counts. Its antigen is as yet unknown. This CDR3 spans 15 amino acids. Germline-derived CDR1 and CDR2 are MNHEY and SMNVEV (reference sequence). J gave up 5 bases and V 0 bases, and 5 bases lay outside the gene matches. These data also formed part of another study, on yellow fever vaccine responses in identical twins.

This sequence was found in a woman aged 18-35 years in good health. This chain joins TRBV27 and TRBJ2-5; 8 nucleotides align to TRBD2. Sample: PBMCs. The CDR3 region is CASSLSGTRQETQYF. In DNA form, the CDR3 reads TGTGCCAGCAGTTTATCGGGGACTAGACAGGAGACCCAGTACTTC.